The next 7 T cell receptor beta chains were all read from a single sample in a study of OX40 agonist ivuxolimab in advanced cancers. The library relied on the immunoSEQ multiplex PCR assay. What TCRdb holds here is the immuneACCESS table cut down to in-frame rearrangements. Part of the clones is not present; checked against another copy, under half of the missing clones reflect an unresolved V gene, and the others are unexplained. This sample is represented by 65,000 to 90,000 clones; about four fifths of them were singletons. Jointly, the top ten make up about 2.5% of the sample. Specimen: CD4+ or CD8+ T cells sorted from blood, collected in a trial of the OX40 agonist ivuxolimab. These receptors came from an adult with an advanced solid tumor such as melanoma, head and neck, liver or kidney cancer.

The rearrangement links TRBV7-6 to TRBJ2-5; the D gene could be TRBD1 or TRBD2 (5 bases each). This CDR3 comprises 14 residues. V was trimmed by 4 bases and J by 1 base, leaving 10 bases between them. In germline, CDR1 is SGHVS, CDR2 FNYEAQ. CDR3: CASSSSGPQETQYF. For the CDR3, the DNA is TGTGCCAGCAGCTCCTCGGGGCCCCAAGAGACCCAGTACTTC.

CDR3 DNA: TGTGCCAGCAGACCACGGACAGGGGGCCGGGGTACTAATGAAAAACTGTTTTTT. This codes for CASRPRTGGRGTNEKLFF. The V and J genes are TRBV27 and TRBJ1-4, with 11 bases matching TRBD1. CDR3 size: 18 residues. Trimming removed 6 bases from V and 2 bases from J; junction bases left unmatched: 11. Germline loops: CDR1 MNHEY, CDR2 SMNVEV (reference sequence).

This rearrangement joins TRBV5-1 to TRBJ2-2; D is perhaps TRBD1 (5 bases). Germline V lookup: CDR1 SGHRS, CDR2 YFSETQ. The V gene lost 4 bases and the J gene lost 6 bases, with 10 bases spanning the gap. CDR3 length: 13 residues. The CDR3 loop is CASSIDSSGELFF. Here the CDR3 DNA reads TGCGCCAGCAGCATCGACAGTTCCGGGGAGCTGTTTTTT.

The chain carries TRBV7-2 and TRBJ2-3, with no clear D. The V gene's germline CDR1 is SGHTA and CDR2 FQGNSA. This CDR3 is 15 amino acids long. The V gene lost 2 bases and the J gene lost 0 bases, with 9 bases spanning the gap. The CDR3 here is CASSLTPVSTDTQYF. The CDR3 DNA reads TGTGCCAGCAGCTTAACCCCAGTTAGCACAGATACGCAGTATTTT.

This chain links TRBV11-2 with TRBJ2-2; tentative D call: TRBD1 (6 bases). The V gene lost 3 bases and the J gene lost 4 bases, with 12 bases spanning the gap. This CDR3 comprises 15 residues. Germline V gene lookup returns CDR1 SGHAT and CDR2 FQNNGV. CDR3 amino acids: CASSFTTGTTGELFF. The CDR3 region has the DNA TGTGCCAGCAGCTTCACTACAGGGACCACCGGGGAGCTGTTTTTT.

V gene TRBV10-1 combines with J gene TRBJ1-1; tentative D call: TRBD1 (6 bases). V lost 5 bases to trimming and J lost 1 base, with 8 bases between them. This CDR3 has 13 amino acids. The V gene's germline CDR1 is WNHNN and CDR2 SYGVQD (reference sequence). CDR3 bases: TGCGCCAGCAGTAAGACAGGGAACACTGAAGCTTTCTTT. Translated: CASSKTGNTEAFF.

The gene calls are TRBV4-2 and TRBJ1-1; D gene uncertain. The germline V gene has CDR1 LGHNA and CDR2 YNFKEQ. The CDR3 sequence is 18 residues long. V was clipped by 1 base and J by 1 base, with 19 bases between them. CDR3 in amino acids: CASSQARENKNSNTEAFF. The CDR3 bases are TGTGCCAGCAGCCAAGCTCGCGAGAACAAGAACTCGAACACTGAAGCTTTCTTT.